The sequence of this TCR beta chain was determined in a study of CD8 T cells in ankylosing spondylitis. This clonotype was seen only a few times. Its antigen is unidentified. TCRdb called the 5' RACE reads again in MiXCR, with one record for every CDR3 protein. The data contain 470,000 or so distinct CDR3 sequences, roughly a quarter of them singletons. Whole-study findings and limits: Roughly eight highly homologous variants made up a TCR beta motif that seemed to typify ankylosing spondylitis blood.

The CDR3 extends over 10 amino acids. Germline V gene lookup returns CDR1 DFQATT and CDR2 SNEGSKA (reference sequence). The V end lost 7 bases, the J end lost 8 bases, and 9 bases lay between the germline ends. The specimen was blood, either unsorted or a sorted T cell fraction (not recorded which). The chain employs TRBV20-1 and TRBJ2-1; D possibly corresponds to TRBD2 (5 bases). This sequence originates from a male donor with ankylosing spondylitis. CDR3 in DNA: TGCAGTGTACTAGGATATGAGCAGTTCTTC. This sequence encodes CSVLGYEQFF.